This T cell receptor (beta chain) originates from a study of T cell responses to AZD1222 COVID-19 vaccine (dated by TCRdb to the early 2020s). In the study overall: AZD1222 recipients given second doses at about 4 weeks or at about 12 weeks were pooled, since spike-specific TCR depth and breadth were not found to differ between the two schedules. A total of around 240 trial participants underwent TCR sequencing, of whom about 210 received two doses of AZD1222 and about 26 received two doses of the MenACWY control vaccine. Trial participants were enrolled by age into 18-55, 56-69 and 70-plus year subgroups, with roughly 160, 29 and 62 TCR-sequenced participants respectively. Summary of the overall study and its limitations: Only five to seven AZD1222 recipients were SARS-CoV-2 seropositive at baseline, limiting conclusions about previously exposed vaccinees. Epitopes outside the regions mutated in the B.1.351 and B.1.1.7 variants were reportedly recognized by nearly half of the unique spike-specific TCRs. Because no day 14 peak-response samples were available, repertoires were characterized only after the peak T cell response. The whole spike protein was spanned by vaccine-associated CD4 TCRs, and dominant responses were seen in regions 160-218 and 743-854. Participants were mostly white British and included more females than males, and it was suggested by the authors that clonal diversity may have been underestimated. After two AZD1222 doses, both the breadth and the depth of spike-specific TCRs were significantly higher than at day 0 and than in MenACWY recipients. The 56-69-year group was small, and its depth increase did not reach significance, likely because of low power.

The time point label, as the study defines it: baseline before first vaccination. The vaccinee samples were drawn from two UK trials, COV001 and COV002, one of which was a single-blind randomized controlled phase 2/3 trial testing AZD1222 (ChAdOx1 nCoV-19) in healthy adults. Trial participant PBMC samples were collected at day 0 and day 28 after the second dose for TCRbeta chain sequencing. The CDR3 regions of human TCRbeta chains were analyzed by immunosequencing. On the authors' methods: Repertoire TCRs were checked for matches against a reference library of SARS-CoV-2-specific TCRs that had been generated using the MIRA antigen-specificity platform. Breadth was defined as the fraction of unique TCRs that were SARS-CoV-2-associated, and depth was defined as the fraction of total T cells that were SARS-CoV-2-associated. Using the MIRA data, every spike-specific TCR was mapped to the spike region that the TCR reacted to and assigned to either a CD4 or a CD8 class. Log10-transformed breadth and depth values were compared by one-way ANOVA with Sidak's multiple comparisons tests. The immuneACCESS repertoire file appears here via TCRdb, limited to in-frame rearrangements. These files lack a portion of the clones; in checked studies, under half of the deficit traces to unresolved V genes, and the cause of the others is not known. V, J and clone size derive from that table, while D and trimming were established from the DNA sequence. Here the sample has approximately 90,000 clones; more than 80% occur a single time. About 12% of the sample goes to the ten largest clones.

The sample holds one count of this clone. Its specific antigen is unknown. It has no much larger one-base neighbor in the sample; base qualities were not kept. There are 14 amino acids in the CDR3, from cysteine to phenylalanine inclusive. Only the CDR3 DNA is retained, 42 bases long and in frame from the first base. The V and J ends are trimmed by 8 bases and 4 bases, leaving 15 bases between them. This sample comprised peripheral blood, obtained on day 0 of AZD1222 vaccination. This receptor was obtained from an adult in good health. The receptor chain draws on TRBV23-1 and TRBJ2-1; no D gene can be assigned with confidence. TRBV23-1 is treated as an ORF (open reading frame) with a function not yet certain. Read as DNA, the sequence is TGCGCCAGCGCCGTGGGCGACCCGTACAATGAGCAGTTCTTC. This sequence encodes CASAVGDPYNEQFF.